Below, 27 T cell receptor beta chains from the same sample are listed, as sequenced in a study of T cell clonotyping in hematopoietic cell transplantation. Data came from immunoSEQ multiplex PCR; TCRdb stores just in-frame clones and leaves some out. The sample has 6,500 to 9,500 clones, approximately 94% seen once; the top ten hold less than 1.5%. Here the sequenced sample was peripheral blood mononuclear cells, taken 30 days after allogeneic stem cell transplant. These receptors all stem from a male patient between 55 and 70 years old who had an allogeneic stem cell transplant from an unrelated donor, so T cells may come from the graft donor. Some clones in this sample may be carry-over from other donors' samples.

The chain has TRBV6-5 and TRBJ2-1, with D maybe TRBD2 (6 bases). V gave up 10 bases and J gave up 7 bases, with 23 bases separating them. Germline V CDR1 and CDR2: MNHEY, SVGAGI. This CDR3 region has 15 residues. The CDR3 nucleotides read TGTGCCACCAGCCGTTGGCGGGAACTGAAGAATGAGCAGTTCTTC. Its protein is CATSRWRELKNEQFF.

The chain uses TRBV11-3 and TRBJ2-7, with D possibly TRBD1 on 6 matching bases. CDR1 is SGHNT, CDR2 YENEEA, per germline. The CDR3 loop spans 15 amino acids. The V end was cut by 1 base, the J end by 2 bases, with 12 bases between. The CDR3 sequence is CASSLGLPGAYEQYF. The DNA of the CDR3 is TGTGCCAGCAGCTTAGGATTACCAGGGGCCTACGAGCAGTACTTC.

The CDR3 reads CASSLAGRIEGQYGYTF. The CDR3 DNA reads TGTGCCAGCAGTTTGGCAGGAAGGATAGAAGGGCAGTATGGCTACACCTTC. This chain uses TRBV27 with TRBJ1-2, with D unclear. The CDR3 loop spans 17 amino acids. Looked up from germline, CDR1 is MNHEY and CDR2 is SMNVEV (reference sequence). V was cut by 3 bases and J by 5 bases, with 22 bases left in between.

The chain combines TRBV6-5 with TRBJ1-2, with 10 bases identical to TRBD1. V dropped 3 bases and J dropped 5; count of bases not matched to a gene: 6. Germline CDR1 is MNHEY and CDR2 is SVGAGI. This CDR3 spans 15 amino acids. The DNA for the CDR3 is TGTGCCAGCAGTTATTCAGGGACAGGGGAATATGGCTACACCTTC. It specifies CASSYSGTGEYGYTF.

The rearrangement links TRBV14 to TRBJ1-2, with 9 bases fitting TRBD1. V dropped 5 bases and J dropped 10; count of bases not matched to a gene: 14. This CDR3 has 15 residues. Germline CDR1 and CDR2: SGHDN and FVKESK. This CDR3 is CASSAPGQGFRTYTF. Written as DNA, the CDR3 is TGTGCCAGCAGCGCCCCGGGACAGGGATTCAGGACCTACACCTTC.

J is TRBJ2-3 and V is TRBV27; D gene unclear. Germline CDR1 reads MNHEY; CDR2 reads SMNVEV (reference sequence). With 5 bases removed from V and 2 bases from J, the gap between germline ends came to 14 bases. The CDR3 has 15 amino acids. The CDR3 DNA sequence: TGTGCCAGCAGTATCGCCGGCATGATCACAGATACGCAGTATTTT. Translation: CASSIAGMITDTQYF.

The chain recombines TRBV6-5 with TRBJ2-7, with 10 bases that match TRBD2. The trim removed 5 bases at V and 2 bases at J, leaving 3 bases unmatched. Germline V gives CDR1 MNHEY, CDR2 SVGAGI. The CDR3 runs 14 residues. CDR3 amino acids: CASSGLAATYEQYF. The CDR3 DNA sequence: TGTGCCAGCAGTGGACTAGCGGCAACCTACGAGCAGTACTTC.

This chain joins TRBV5-3 and TRBJ1-5; 7 positions agree with TRBD1. TRBV5-3 is placed among ORFs of uncertain function. With V trimmed by 6 bases and J by 0 bases, 6 bases remained unmatched. CDR3 length: 15 amino acids. CDR3 bases: TGTGCCAGAACCGATGACAGGGATAGCAATCAGCCCCAGCATTTT. This sequence encodes CARTDDRDSNQPQHF.

The rearrangement joins TRBV2 to TRBJ1-4, with D tentatively TRBD1 (5 bases). The CDR3 is made up of 13 amino acids. Germline V gene sequence: CDR1 SNHLY, CDR2 FYNNEI. V shed 2 bases and J shed 6 bases, with 7 bases lying between them. CDR3 DNA: TGTGCCAGCAGTGAACAGGGATATGAAAAACTGTTTTTT. Its protein is CASSEQGYEKLFF.

The J gene is TRBJ1-4, the V gene TRBV28; TRBD1 might be the D (5 bases). This CDR3 has 15 amino acids. Trimming shortened V by 4 bases and J by 3 bases, and 12 bases separated the two germline ends. The germline CDR1 and CDR2 sequences are MDHEN and SYDVKM. The CDR3 here is CASSWGGRANEKLFF. The DNA for the CDR3 is TGTGCCAGCAGTTGGGGGGGTAGGGCTAATGAAAAACTGTTTTTT.

The chain is built from TRBV11-2 and TRBJ1-5; D is uncertain. Germline CDR1 and CDR2: SGHAT and FQNNGV. V lost 6 bases to trimming and J lost 3 bases, with 12 bases between them. The CDR3 runs to 14 residues. The CDR3, as DNA: TGTGCCAGCAGTCAACGAAGGGACAATCAGCCCCAGCATTTT. Amino acids: CASSQRRDNQPQHF.

The V and J genes are TRBV6-5 and TRBJ2-2, with D uncertain. CDR1 and CDR2 from the germline V gene are MNHEY and SVGAGI. V was trimmed by 7 bases and J by 0 bases, leaving 9 bases between them. The CDR3 consists of 14 residues. The CDR3 sequence is CASNDSPNTGELFF. In DNA, the CDR3 is TGTGCCAGCAACGATTCACCGAACACCGGGGAGCTGTTTTTT.

Notes on this clone: Within the sample, other DNA sequences also encode this same CDR3. J is TRBJ2-7 and V is TRBV27, with D unresolved. The CDR3 covers 13 residues. The germline CDR1 and CDR2 sequences are MNHEY and SMNVEV (reference sequence). V shed 5 bases and J shed 2 bases, with 10 bases lying between them. In DNA form, the CDR3 reads TGTGCCAGCAGTCTAACACCGACCTACGAGCAGTACTTC. This codes for CASSLTPTYEQYF.

The chain uses TRBV7-2 and TRBJ2-2; a possible D gene is TRBD1 (6 bases). The V gene lost 5 bases and the J gene lost 2 bases, with 15 bases spanning the gap. The CDR3 has 16 residues. Germline-derived CDR1 and CDR2 are SGHTA and FQGNSA. As DNA, the CDR3 is TGTGCCAGCAGCCTCCGCAGGGGAGCCAACACCGGGGAGCTGTTTTTT. Translation: CASSLRRGANTGELFF.

The chain uses TRBV6-5 and TRBJ1-2, with D maybe TRBD1 (5 bases). V was cut by 11 bases and J by 1 base, with 14 bases left in between. This CDR3 is built from 13 residues. Germline V gives CDR1 MNHEY, CDR2 SVGAGI. The CDR3 sequence is CAAREAFNYGYTF. The CDR3 nucleotides read TGTGCCGCCAGGGAGGCTTTTAACTATGGCTACACCTTC.

The chain carries TRBV2 and TRBJ2-7, with D uncertain. V was trimmed by 6 bases and J by 7 bases, leaving 13 bases between them. From germline, CDR1 is SNHLY and CDR2 FYNNEI. The CDR3 covers 12 residues. The CDR3 coding sequence is TGTGCCAGCAGGACACAGCGTCCGGAGCAGTACTTC. The encoded protein is CASRTQRPEQYF.

The chain uses TRBV14 and TRBJ2-6, with D perhaps matching TRBD1 (6 bases). The CDR3 contains 19 residues. The germline gives CDR1 SGHDN, CDR2 FVKESK. The V end lost 0 bases, the J end lost 4 bases, and 19 bases lay between the germline ends. The CDR3 region is CASSQDRAGAPPGANVLTF. The CDR3 bases are TGTGCCAGCAGCCAAGACCGGGCAGGGGCCCCCCCGGGGGCCAACGTCCTGACTTTC.

V and J are TRBV6-6 and TRBJ2-7; 7 nucleotides match TRBD2. The CDR3 totals 16 residues. V was pared by 0 bases and J by 2 bases, with 7 bases of the junction left unmatched. Germline V gives CDR1 MNHNY, CDR2 SVGAGI (reference sequence). CDR3 in DNA: TGTGCCAGCAGTTACTCGGGGGGAGGGGCCCCCTACGAGCAGTACTTC. Translated, it gives CASSYSGGGAPYEQYF.

The genes are TRBV28 and TRBJ1-1; D remains ambiguous. Germline CDR1 reads MDHEN; CDR2 reads SYDVKM. The CDR3 covers 12 residues. V lost 3 bases to trimming and J lost 10 bases, with 12 bases between them. The CDR3 protein is CASSLVGRGAFF. The DNA for the CDR3 is TGTGCCAGCAGTTTGGTCGGCCGCGGAGCTTTCTTT.

There are a few counts of this clone. The chain joins TRBV27 to TRBJ2-7, with D uncertain. This CDR3 has 12 amino acids. Trimming took off 8 bases at V and 0 bases at J, with 8 bases between the two ends. Looked up from germline, CDR1 is MNHEY and CDR2 is SMNVEV (reference sequence). CDR3 region: CASYISSYEQYF. As DNA, the CDR3 is TGTGCCAGCTATATAAGCTCCTACGAGCAGTACTTC.

The table lists this clone with a count of one. V usage is TRBV28 and J usage is TRBJ1-4; D gene ambiguous. The CDR3 is made up of 12 amino acids. Germline CDR1 MDHEN, CDR2 SYDVKM. The DNA of the CDR3 is TGTGCGACACATAGGGCTAATGAAAAACTGTTTTTT. Translated: CATHRANEKLFF.

The V and J genes are TRBV27 and TRBJ1-1; TRBD1 might be the D (6 bases). The CDR3 runs 15 residues. The V and J ends lost 4 bases and 4 bases respectively, with 16 bases between them. Germline V gives CDR1 MNHEY, CDR2 SMNVEV (reference sequence). The CDR3 is CASSSGTRRGTEAFF. The CDR3 DNA follows: TGTGCCAGCAGTTCAGGGACACGGAGGGGCACTGAAGCTTTCTTT.

The chain links TRBV7-9 to TRBJ1-3; D call uncertain. Germline CDR1 is SEHNR and CDR2 is FQNEAQ (reference sequence). This CDR3 contains 15 residues. With 6 bases removed from V and 4 bases from J, the gap between germline ends came to 16 bases. This CDR3 is CASRGFEGLGNTIYF. The CDR3 DNA is TGTGCCAGCAGGGGCTTCGAAGGGTTGGGAAACACCATATATTTT. The full variable domain, completed using reference TRBV7-9 and TRBJ1-3, is DTGVSQNPRHKITKRGQNVTFRCDPISEHNRLYWYRQTLGQGPEFLTYFQNEAQLEKSRLLSDRFSAERPKGSFSTLEIQRTEQGDSAMYLCASRGFEGLGNTIYFGEGSWLTVV.

The chain recombines TRBV19 with TRBJ1-2, with 9 nucleotides matching TRBD1. Germline V gene lookup returns CDR1 LNHDA and CDR2 SQIVND (reference sequence). The V segment lost 4 bases and the J segment 2 bases; nucleotides outside the gene matches: 5. This CDR3 has 15 amino acids. The CDR3 bases are TGTGCCAGTAGTAATCCCGGGACAGGGAACTATGGCTACACCTTC. It specifies CASSNPGTGNYGYTF.

This chain uses TRBV5-8 with TRBJ1-2; TRBD1 aligns across 7 bases. This CDR3 has 15 residues. V shed 3 bases, J shed 4 bases, and the junction held 9 bases outside the gene matches. From germline, CDR1 is SGHTS and CDR2 YDEGEE. Here the CDR3 DNA reads TGTGCCAGCAGCTCCTTTAAGGGGGCCGGCTATGGCTACACCTTC. It encodes CASSSFKGAGYGYTF.

This chain links TRBV19 with TRBJ2-1; no definite D call. Looked up from germline, CDR1 is LNHDA and CDR2 is SQIVND (reference sequence). V was clipped by 2 bases and J by 5 bases, with 16 bases between them. The CDR3 sequence is 16 residues long. The DNA for the CDR3 is TGTGCCAGTAGTATAAAAGTTCGGACCGCCCACAATGAGCAGTTCTTC. Encoded protein: CASSIKVRTAHNEQFF.

The V and J genes are TRBV27 and TRBJ2-3; the D is unclear. Germline CDR1 is MNHEY and CDR2 is SMNVEV (reference sequence). V dropped 4 bases and J dropped 7 bases, with 12 bases sitting between them. This CDR3 is 13 amino acids long. The CDR3 sequence is CASSSSVGYTQYF. The CDR3 DNA reads TGTGCCAGCAGTTCCTCAGTGGGGTATACGCAGTATTTT.